Listed below are T cell receptor beta chains from one sample, sequenced in a study of shared clonotypes between healthy human individuals. Sequencing used immunoSEQ multiplex PCR; TCRdb keeps in-frame clones, though not all of them. Altogether approximately 2.5 million clones are present, around nine tenths being singletons, with the ten largest covering over 0.12%. Sequencing used naive CD4+ T cells sorted from blood. The receptor source for this set is a young man in good health. Both conserved end residues are part of each CDR3. D genes are given only for firm matches. A clone size is listed for some rows: how often the clone was seen (once, few, many), or a class if it is expanded.

v_gene: TRBV7-2; j_gene: TRBJ1-4; d_gene: -; abundance: -; CDR3nt: TGTGCCAGCAGCGCCGGGAGGGTACTGTTTTTT; CDR3aa: CASSAGRVLFF
v_gene: TRBV29-1; j_gene: TRBJ1-5; d_gene: TRBD1; abundance: -; CDR3nt: TGCAGCGCTAAAGACAGGGAGGGAGAGCCCCAGCATTTT; CDR3aa: CSAKDREGEPQHF
v_gene: TRBV28; j_gene: TRBJ1-3; d_gene: -; abundance: -; CDR3nt: TGTGCCAGCAGTCCCCCAGGGTTTCCGGGAAACACCATATATTTT; CDR3aa: CASSPPGFPGNTIYF
v_gene: TRBV9; j_gene: TRBJ2-5; d_gene: -; abundance: -; CDR3nt: TGTGCCAGCAGCCGTAGGAGCCAGCAAGAGACCCAGTACTTC; CDR3aa: CASSRRSQQETQYF
v_gene: TRBV11-2; j_gene: TRBJ2-5; d_gene: TRBD1; abundance: few; CDR3nt: TGTGCCAGCACCCCGGGGACAGCCCAAGAGACCCAGTACTTC; CDR3aa: CASTPGTAQETQYF
v_gene: TRBV28; j_gene: TRBJ1-5; d_gene: -; abundance: once; CDR3nt: TGTGCCAGCAGTTTATCCCGCCGACCGAATCAGCCCCAGCATTTT; CDR3aa: CASSLSRRPNQPQHF
v_gene: TRBV18; j_gene: TRBJ1-4; d_gene: -; abundance: -; CDR3nt: TGTGCCAGCTCACCAGGAGCCCCGATGGTCGAACTGTTTTTT; CDR3aa: CASSPGAPMVELFF
v_gene: TRBV16; j_gene: TRBJ1-1; d_gene: -; abundance: -; CDR3nt: TGTGCCAGCAGCCAATCGGCGGGGCAGGGATCCCCTAAAGCTTTCTTT; CDR3aa: CASSQSAGQGSPKAFF
v_gene: TRBV6-1; j_gene: TRBJ1-2; d_gene: -; abundance: -; CDR3nt: TGTGCCAGCAGTGAAGATGTTGCAGGGAGATATGGCTACACCTTC; CDR3aa: CASSEDVAGRYGYTF
v_gene: TRBV7-9; j_gene: TRBJ2-3; d_gene: TRBD2; abundance: -; CDR3nt: TGTGCCAGCAGCTTGGGACTAGCGGGACGGCCAGATACGCAGTATTTT; CDR3aa: CASSLGLAGRPDTQYF
v_gene: TRBV18; j_gene: TRBJ1-2; d_gene: TRBD1; abundance: -; CDR3nt: TGTGCCAGCTCACCACCCATAGGACAGGCGAATGGCTACACCTTC; CDR3aa: CASSPPIGQANGYTF
v_gene: TRBV5-1; j_gene: TRBJ1-1; d_gene: -; abundance: -; CDR3nt: TGCGCCAGCAGCTTGAGTCAGGGAGGCACTGAAGCTTTCTTT; CDR3aa: CASSLSQGGTEAFF
v_gene: TRBV5-6; j_gene: TRBJ1-5; d_gene: -; abundance: -; CDR3nt: TGTGCCAGCAGCTTACGCCGGGAGATTTATAGCAATCAGCCCCAGCATTTT; CDR3aa: CASSLRREIYSNQPQHF
v_gene: TRBV5-1; j_gene: TRBJ1-5; d_gene: -; abundance: -; CDR3nt: TGCGCCAGCAGCCCGGGGGTCCAGAAATCACAGCCCCAGCATTTT; CDR3aa: CASSPGVQKSQPQHF
v_gene: TRBV6-6; j_gene: TRBJ2-7; d_gene: -; abundance: -; CDR3nt: TGTGCCAGCAGTGCACTTGGGAAGGGAACCGAGCAGTACTTC; CDR3aa: CASSALGKGTEQYF
v_gene: TRBV5-1; j_gene: TRBJ2-7; d_gene: -; abundance: few; CDR3nt: TGCGCCAGCGCGAAGGGTGCTGTCTCCTACGAGCAGTACTTC; CDR3aa: CASAKGAVSYEQYF
v_gene: TRBV5-4; j_gene: TRBJ1-1; d_gene: -; abundance: once; CDR3nt: TGTGCCAGCAGCTCCCCTGCTAACACTGAAGCTTTCTTT; CDR3aa: CASSSPANTEAFF
v_gene: TRBV2; j_gene: TRBJ2-7; d_gene: TRBD1; abundance: once; CDR3nt: TGTGCCAGCAACACTGACAGGGGACCTGACGGCTACGAGCAGTACTTC; CDR3aa: CASNTDRGPDGYEQYF